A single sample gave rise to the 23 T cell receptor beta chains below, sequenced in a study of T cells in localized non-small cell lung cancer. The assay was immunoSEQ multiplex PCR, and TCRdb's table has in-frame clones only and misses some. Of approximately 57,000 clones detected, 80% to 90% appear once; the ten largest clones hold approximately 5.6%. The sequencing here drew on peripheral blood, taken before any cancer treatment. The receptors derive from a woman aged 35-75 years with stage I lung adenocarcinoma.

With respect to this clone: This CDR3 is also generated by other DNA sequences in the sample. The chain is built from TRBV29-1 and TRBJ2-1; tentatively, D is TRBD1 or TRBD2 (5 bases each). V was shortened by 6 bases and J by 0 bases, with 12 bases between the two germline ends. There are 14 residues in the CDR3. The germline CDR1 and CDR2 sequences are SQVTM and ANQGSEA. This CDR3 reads CSVPGASSYNEQFF. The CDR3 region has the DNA TGCAGCGTCCCCGGGGCGAGCTCCTACAATGAGCAGTTCTTC.

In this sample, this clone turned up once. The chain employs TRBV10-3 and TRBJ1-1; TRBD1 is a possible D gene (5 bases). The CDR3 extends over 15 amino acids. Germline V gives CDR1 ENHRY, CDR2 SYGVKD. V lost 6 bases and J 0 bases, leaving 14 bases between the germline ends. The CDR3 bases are TGTGCCATCAGGGCGGGGACGGGGATGAACACTGAAGCTTTCTTT. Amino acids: CAIRAGTGMNTEAFF.

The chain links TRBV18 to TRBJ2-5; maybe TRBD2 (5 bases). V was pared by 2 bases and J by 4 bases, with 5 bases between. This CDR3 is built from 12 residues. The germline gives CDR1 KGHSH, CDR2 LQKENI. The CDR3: CASSPGGETQYF. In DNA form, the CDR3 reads TGTGCCAGCTCACCAGGAGGAGAGACCCAGTACTTC.

The CDR3 DNA is TGTGCCAGCAGCTTAGAGACTATCAACAATGAGCAGTTCTTC. It translates to CASSLETINNEQFF. The rearrangement links TRBV7-2 to TRBJ2-1, with D perhaps TRBD2 (5 bases). Germline V gene lookup returns CDR1 SGHTA and CDR2 FQGNSA. Trimming stripped 1 base from V and 5 bases from J, with 9 bases between. The CDR3 loop spans 14 amino acids.

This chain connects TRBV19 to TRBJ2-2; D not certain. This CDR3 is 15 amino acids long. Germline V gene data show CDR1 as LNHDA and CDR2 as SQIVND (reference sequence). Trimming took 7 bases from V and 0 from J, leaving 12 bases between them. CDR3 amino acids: CASTKLAANTGELFF. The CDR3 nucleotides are TGTGCCAGTACCAAGCTGGCAGCGAACACCGGGGAGCTGTTTTTT.

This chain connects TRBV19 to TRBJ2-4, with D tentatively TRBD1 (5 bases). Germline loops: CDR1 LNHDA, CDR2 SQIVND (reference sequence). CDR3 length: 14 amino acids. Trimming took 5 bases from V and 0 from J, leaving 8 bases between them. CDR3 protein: CASSLREAKNIQYF. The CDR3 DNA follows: TGTGCCAGTAGTCTCAGGGAAGCCAAAAACATTCAGTACTTC.

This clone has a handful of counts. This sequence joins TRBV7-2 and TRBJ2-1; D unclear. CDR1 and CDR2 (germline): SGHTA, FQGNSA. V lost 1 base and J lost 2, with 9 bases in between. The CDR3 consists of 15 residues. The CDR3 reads CASSLGRSPYNEQFF. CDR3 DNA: TGTGCCAGCAGCTTAGGGCGCTCCCCCTACAATGAGCAGTTCTTC.

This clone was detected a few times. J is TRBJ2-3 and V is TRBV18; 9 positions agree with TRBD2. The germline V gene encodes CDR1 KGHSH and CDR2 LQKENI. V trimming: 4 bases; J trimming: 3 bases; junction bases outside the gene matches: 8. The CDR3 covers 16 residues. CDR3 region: CASSHRGGAGTDTQYF. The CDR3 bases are TGTGCCAGCTCACACCGCGGGGGGGCCGGGACAGATACGCAGTATTTT.

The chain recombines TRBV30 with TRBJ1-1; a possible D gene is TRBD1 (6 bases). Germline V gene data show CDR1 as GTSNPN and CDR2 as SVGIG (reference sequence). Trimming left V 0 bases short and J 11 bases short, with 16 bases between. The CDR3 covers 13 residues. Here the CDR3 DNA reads TGTGCCTGGAGTGTACGGGGGCTCGGACAGGCTTTCTTT. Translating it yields CAWSVRGLGQAFF.

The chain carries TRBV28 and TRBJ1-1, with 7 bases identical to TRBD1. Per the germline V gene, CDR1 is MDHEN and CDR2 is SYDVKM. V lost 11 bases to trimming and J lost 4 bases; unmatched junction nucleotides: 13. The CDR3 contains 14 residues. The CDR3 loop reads CAHRQGSFSTEAFF. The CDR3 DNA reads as TGTGCCCACAGACAGGGATCTTTCAGCACTGAAGCTTTCTTT.

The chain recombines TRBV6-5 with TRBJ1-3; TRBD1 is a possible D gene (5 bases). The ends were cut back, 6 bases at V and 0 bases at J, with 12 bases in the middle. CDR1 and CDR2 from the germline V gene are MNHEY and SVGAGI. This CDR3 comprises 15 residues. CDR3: CASRVQANSGNTIYF. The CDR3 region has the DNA TGTGCCAGCAGAGTACAGGCAAACTCTGGAAACACCATATATTTT.

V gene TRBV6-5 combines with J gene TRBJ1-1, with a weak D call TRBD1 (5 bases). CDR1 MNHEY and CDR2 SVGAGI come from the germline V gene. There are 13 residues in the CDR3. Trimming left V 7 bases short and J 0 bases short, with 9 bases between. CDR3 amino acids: CASKGLLNTEAFF. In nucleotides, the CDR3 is TGTGCCAGCAAGGGGCTCTTGAACACTGAAGCTTTCTTT.

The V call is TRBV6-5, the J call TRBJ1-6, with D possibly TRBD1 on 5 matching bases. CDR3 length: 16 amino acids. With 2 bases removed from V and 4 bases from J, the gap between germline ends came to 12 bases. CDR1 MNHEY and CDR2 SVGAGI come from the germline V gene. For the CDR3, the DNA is TGTGCCAGCAGTTACCATCAGGGCAGGTATAATTCACCCCTCCACTTT. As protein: CASSYHQGRYNSPLHF.

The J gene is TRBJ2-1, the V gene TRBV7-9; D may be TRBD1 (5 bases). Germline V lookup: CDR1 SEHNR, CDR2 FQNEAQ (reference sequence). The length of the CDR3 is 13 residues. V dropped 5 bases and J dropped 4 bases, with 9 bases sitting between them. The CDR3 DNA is TGTGCCAGCAGCACGCGACAGTACAATGAGCAGTTCTTC. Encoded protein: CASSTRQYNEQFF.

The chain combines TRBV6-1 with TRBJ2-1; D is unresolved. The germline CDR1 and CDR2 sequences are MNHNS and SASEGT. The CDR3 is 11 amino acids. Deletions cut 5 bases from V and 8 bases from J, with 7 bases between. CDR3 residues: CASSTWDEQFF. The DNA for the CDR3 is TGTGCCAGCAGTACCTGGGATGAGCAGTTCTTC.

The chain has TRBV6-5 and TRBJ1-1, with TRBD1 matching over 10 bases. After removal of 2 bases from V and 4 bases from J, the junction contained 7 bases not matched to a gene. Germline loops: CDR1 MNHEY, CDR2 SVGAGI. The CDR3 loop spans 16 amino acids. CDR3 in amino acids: CASSYVGTGVITEAFF. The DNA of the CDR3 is TGTGCCAGCAGTTACGTCGGGACAGGGGTAATCACTGAAGCTTTCTTT.

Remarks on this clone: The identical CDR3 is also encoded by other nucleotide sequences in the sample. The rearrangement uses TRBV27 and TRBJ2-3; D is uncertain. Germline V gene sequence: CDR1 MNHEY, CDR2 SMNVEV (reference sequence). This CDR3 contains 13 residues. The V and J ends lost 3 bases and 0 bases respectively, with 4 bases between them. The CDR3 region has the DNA TGTGCCAGCAGTTTGTCTAGCACAGATACGCAGTATTTT. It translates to CASSLSSTDTQYF.

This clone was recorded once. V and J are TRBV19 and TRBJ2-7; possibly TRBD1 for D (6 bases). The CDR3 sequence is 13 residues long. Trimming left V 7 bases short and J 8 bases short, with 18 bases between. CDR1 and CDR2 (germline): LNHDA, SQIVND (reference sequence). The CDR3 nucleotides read TGTGCCAGTACCCAGGGGAGAGGAATTAAGCAGTACTTC. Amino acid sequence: CASTQGRGIKQYF.

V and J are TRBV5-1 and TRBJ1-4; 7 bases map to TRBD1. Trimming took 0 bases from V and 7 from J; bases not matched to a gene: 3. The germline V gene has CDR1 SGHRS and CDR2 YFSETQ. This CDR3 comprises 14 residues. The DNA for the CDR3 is TGCGCCAGCAGCTTGGCAGGGGGAGGTGAAAAACTGTTTTTT. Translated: CASSLAGGGEKLFF.

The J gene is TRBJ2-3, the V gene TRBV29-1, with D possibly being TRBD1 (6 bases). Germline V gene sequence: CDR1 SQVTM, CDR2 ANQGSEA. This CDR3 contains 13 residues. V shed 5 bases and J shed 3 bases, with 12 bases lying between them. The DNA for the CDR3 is TGCAGCGTTCCGGCCGGGACAACAGATACGCAGTATTTT. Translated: CSVPAGTTDTQYF.

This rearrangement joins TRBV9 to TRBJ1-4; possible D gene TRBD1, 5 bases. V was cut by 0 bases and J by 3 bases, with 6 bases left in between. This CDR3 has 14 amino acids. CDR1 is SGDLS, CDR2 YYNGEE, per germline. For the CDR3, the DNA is TGTGCCAGCAGCGTAGCAGGGTCTAATGAAAAACTGTTTTTT. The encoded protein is CASSVAGSNEKLFF.

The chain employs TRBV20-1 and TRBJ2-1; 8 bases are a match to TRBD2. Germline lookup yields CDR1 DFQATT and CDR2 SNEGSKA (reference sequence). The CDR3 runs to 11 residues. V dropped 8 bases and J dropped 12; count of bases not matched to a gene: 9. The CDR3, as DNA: TGCAGTTCCAAACCCGGGACTAGGCAGTTCTTC. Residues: CSSKPGTRQFF.

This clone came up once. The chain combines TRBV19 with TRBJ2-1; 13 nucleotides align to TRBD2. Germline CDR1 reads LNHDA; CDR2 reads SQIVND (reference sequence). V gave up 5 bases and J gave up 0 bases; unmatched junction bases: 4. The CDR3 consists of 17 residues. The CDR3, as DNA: TGTGCCAGTAGTCTAAGGACTAGCGGGAGCTCCTACAATGAGCAGTTCTTC. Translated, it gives CASSLRTSGSSYNEQFF.